This TCR beta chain was captured in a study of beta chain features in type 1 diabetes. V was pared by 8 bases and J by 2 bases, with 19 bases between. The CDR3 is 16 amino acids. The germline V gene encodes CDR1 SNHLY and CDR2 FYNNEI. As every portion of the isolated RNA was reverse transcribed, the sequencing read expressed TCRB transcripts. Deep immunoSEQ sequencing covered naive, central memory and regulatory T cell samples. Using immunoSEQ multiplex PCR, the repertoire was profiled, and TCRdb retains in-frame clones only, with some absent. The sample carries about 360,000 clones, 10% to 15% recorded once.

The specimen was naive CD4+ T cells from blood. This TCR was recovered from a young man in good health. The chain uses TRBV2 and TRBJ2-4, with a possible D match to TRBD2 (7 bases). CDR3: CASLGGGYDSKNIQYF. Here the CDR3 DNA reads TGTGCCAGCTTGGGCGGGGGCTATGACTCCAAAAACATTCAGTACTTC.